This TCR beta chain derives from a study of blood T cell repertoires in COVID-19. Profiled with immunoSEQ multiplex PCR; TCRdb holds only in-frame clones, not every one. The table lists around 280,000 clones, approximately 83% of them singletons. The length of the CDR3 is 14 residues. The germline gives CDR1 SNHLY, CDR2 FYNNEI. The V end was cut by 3 bases, the J end by 3 bases, with 12 bases between. Sequencing used peripheral blood. V is TRBV2 and J is TRBJ2-7, with D perhaps TRBD1 (6 bases). The sequence came from a woman under 40 who had recovered from COVID-19. The CDR3 nucleotides are TGTGCCAGCAGTGATGAGGACAGCTACTACGAGCAGTACTTC. Protein product: CASSDEDSYYEQYF.